One and the same sample provided the 13 T cell receptor beta chains below, sequenced in a study of blood T cell repertoires in COVID-19. Only in-frame clones appear in the TCRdb table, and some are missing; sequencing was by immunoSEQ multiplex PCR. Among around 200,000 clones listed, about 83% were seen once. Sequencing was carried out using peripheral blood. Receptor source: a man over 45 with active or convalescent COVID-19.

The J gene is TRBJ1-3, the V gene TRBV18, with D unresolved. V shed 3 bases and J shed 0 bases, with 9 bases lying between them. The CDR3 has 15 residues. In germline, CDR1 is KGHSH, CDR2 LQKENI. The CDR3 DNA sequence: TGTGCCAGCTCACCCCTTATGAGCTCTGGAAACACCATATATTTT. Translation gives CASSPLMSSGNTIYF.

This chain uses TRBV6-5 with TRBJ1-2; D perhaps matches TRBD1 (5 bases). The CDR3 has 13 residues. Trimming pared 6 bases from V and 2 bases from J, leaving 10 bases between. Looked up from germline, CDR1 is MNHEY and CDR2 is SVGAGI. CDR3 in DNA: TGTGCCAGCAGCCGCGGGACGAACTATGGCTACACCTTC. It specifies CASSRGTNYGYTF.

The genes are TRBV6-5 and TRBJ1-6; 8 bases match TRBD1. Trimming cost V 1 base and J 8 bases; bases outside gene matches: 4. The CDR3 is 15 amino acids. Germline CDR1 is MNHEY and CDR2 is SVGAGI. This chain's CDR3 is CASSYLSDRDSPLHF. The CDR3 nucleotides are TGTGCCAGCAGTTACTTATCGGACAGGGATTCACCCCTCCACTTT.

V gene TRBV11-3 combines with J gene TRBJ2-2; D is perhaps TRBD2 (6 bases). The V gene's germline CDR1 is SGHNT and CDR2 YENEEA. This CDR3 is 13 amino acids long. The V gene lost 3 bases and the J gene lost 4 bases, with 6 bases spanning the gap. The CDR3 DNA is TGTGCCAGCAGCTTCGGGGGCACCGGGGAGCTGTTTTTT. This sequence encodes CASSFGGTGELFF.

The chain uses TRBV19 and TRBJ1-1, with no clear D. Germline V CDR1 and CDR2: LNHDA, SQIVND (reference sequence). CDR3 size: 13 residues. With 7 bases removed from V and 4 bases from J, the gap between germline ends came to 13 bases. CDR3: CASTRSSGTEAFF. CDR3 nucleotides: TGTGCCAGTACGCGGTCTTCGGGCACTGAAGCTTTCTTT. Full variable domain (missing parts from reference TRBV19 and TRBJ1-1): DGGITQSPKYLFRKEGQNVTLSCEQNLNHDAMYWYRQDPGQGLRLIYYSQIVNDFQKGDIAEGYSVSREKKESFPLTVTSAQKNPTAFYLCASTRSSGTEAFFGQGTRLTVV.

The chain is built from TRBV6-6 and TRBJ1-1; 8 bases are shared with TRBD1. CDR1 is MNHNY and CDR2 is SVGAGI in the germline V gene (reference sequence). This CDR3 spans 15 amino acids. With 8 bases clipped from V and 0 bases from J, the junction kept 8 bases outside the gene matches. CDR3 nucleotide sequence: TGTGCCAGCGGACCGACAGGGGTCCTGAACACTGAAGCTTTCTTT. Protein sequence: CASGPTGVLNTEAFF.

The chain carries TRBV6-1 and TRBJ2-1; D is possibly TRBD2 (5 bases). The V and J ends lost 4 bases and 0 bases respectively, with 16 bases between them. The CDR3 has 17 amino acids. Per the germline V gene, CDR1 is MNHNS and CDR2 is SASEGT. CDR3: CASSAWAGSSSYNEQFF. CDR3 DNA sequence: TGTGCCAGCAGTGCTTGGGCGGGTTCAAGCTCCTACAATGAGCAGTTCTTC.

CDR3 residues: CASSWGGAQPQHF. The DNA of the CDR3 is TGTGCCAGCAGTTGGGGTGGGGCCCAGCCCCAGCATTTT. J is TRBJ1-5 and V is TRBV6-5; a weak D match, TRBD1 (5 bases). Germline V lookup: CDR1 MNHEY, CDR2 SVGAGI. V gave up 4 bases and J gave up 7 bases, with 11 bases separating them. The CDR3 sequence is 13 residues long.

V is TRBV30 and J is TRBJ1-1; tentative D call: TRBD1 (5 bases). V dropped 0 bases and J dropped 11 bases, with 28 bases sitting between them. Germline assignment: CDR1 GTSNPN and CDR2 SVGIG (reference sequence). The CDR3 contains 17 residues. The CDR3, as DNA: TGTGCCTGGAGTGTACTTGGGGGAGCGGGGACCCGGGGAATGGCTTTCTTT. Its protein product is CAWSVLGGAGTRGMAFF.

The chain combines TRBV28 with TRBJ1-2, with a possible D match to TRBD1 (6 bases). The CDR3 length is 14 residues. V shed 5 bases and J shed 2 bases, with 12 bases lying between them. The germline gives CDR1 MDHEN, CDR2 SYDVKM. For the CDR3, the DNA is TGTGCCAGCAGTGCGGACAGTCTAAACTATGGCTACACCTTC. This encodes CASSADSLNYGYTF.

V gene TRBV19 combines with J gene TRBJ1-1, with 9 bases lining up with TRBD1. This CDR3 comprises 15 residues. The J segment lost 1 base and the V segment lost 6 bases, leaving 6 bases of the junction unmatched. Germline loops: CDR1 LNHDA, CDR2 SQIVND (reference sequence). The CDR3 nucleotides are TGTGCCAGTAGCTACGGGACAGGGAGGAACACTGAAGCTTTCTTT. It is translated as CASSYGTGRNTEAFF.

V gene TRBV29-1 combines with J gene TRBJ1-1, with 7 bases aligning to TRBD1. V was pared by 4 bases and J by 2 bases, with 4 bases of the junction left unmatched. The CDR3 is made up of 13 amino acids. The germline V gene has CDR1 SQVTM and CDR2 ANQGSEA. The CDR3 region has the DNA TGCAGCGTTGCTGGGACAGCTAACACTGAAGCTTTCTTT. Translating gives CSVAGTANTEAFF.

This chain's CDR3 is CASSQEGRTSGSYEQYF. The CDR3 DNA sequence: TGCGCCAGCAGCCAAGAGGGCAGGACTAGCGGGAGCTACGAGCAGTACTTC. The chain carries TRBV4-1 and TRBJ2-7, with 13 nucleotides matching TRBD2. The CDR3 runs to 17 residues. The trim removed 0 bases at V and 3 bases at J, leaving 5 bases unmatched. The V gene's germline CDR1 is MGHRA and CDR2 YSYEKL.